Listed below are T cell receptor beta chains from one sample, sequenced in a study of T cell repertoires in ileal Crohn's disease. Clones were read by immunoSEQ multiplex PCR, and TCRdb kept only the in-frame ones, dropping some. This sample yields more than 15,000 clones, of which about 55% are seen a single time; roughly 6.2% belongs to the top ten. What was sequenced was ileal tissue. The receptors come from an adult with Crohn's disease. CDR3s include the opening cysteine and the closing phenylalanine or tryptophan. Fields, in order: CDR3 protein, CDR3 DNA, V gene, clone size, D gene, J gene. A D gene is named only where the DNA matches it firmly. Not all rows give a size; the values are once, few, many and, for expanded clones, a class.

CDR3aa: CASSARLGRANTGELFF
CDR3nt: TGTGCCAGCAGCGCCAGATTGGGGAGAGCGAACACCGGGGAGCTGTTTTTT
v_gene: TRBV9
abundance: few
d_gene: NA
j_gene: TRBJ2-2

CDR3aa: CSAHSNEQFF
CDR3nt: TGCAGTGCGCACTCTAATGAGCAGTTCTTC
v_gene: TRBV20-1
abundance: NA
d_gene: NA
j_gene: TRBJ2-1

CDR3aa: CATSGTGSEKLFF
CDR3nt: TGTGCCACCTCCGGTACAGGGTCTGAAAAACTGTTTTTT
v_gene: TRBV19
abundance: NA
d_gene: NA
j_gene: TRBJ1-4

CDR3aa: CASSLIAGGVGELFF
CDR3nt: TGTGCCAGCAGCTTAATAGCGGGAGGTGTCGGGGAGCTGTTTTTT
v_gene: TRBV7-3
abundance: NA
d_gene: TRBD2
j_gene: TRBJ2-2

CDR3aa: CASSERQVYGYTF
CDR3nt: TGTGCCAGCAGTGAAAGACAAGTCTATGGCTACACCTTC
v_gene: TRBV2
abundance: NA
d_gene: NA
j_gene: TRBJ1-2

CDR3aa: CASSLAGSGNTIYF
CDR3nt: TGTGCCAGCAGCTTAGCCGGGTCTGGAAACACCATATATTTT
v_gene: TRBV7-9
abundance: NA
d_gene: NA
j_gene: TRBJ1-3

CDR3aa: CASSLGQGRLITEAFF
CDR3nt: TGTGCCAGCAGTTTGGGTCAGGGGCGACTAATCACTGAAGCTTTCTTT
v_gene: TRBV28
abundance: once
d_gene: NA
j_gene: TRBJ1-1

CDR3aa: CASSEWGQGVEAFF
CDR3nt: TGTGCCAGCAGTGAATGGGGACAGGGGGTGGAAGCTTTCTTT
v_gene: TRBV6-1
abundance: NA
d_gene: TRBD1
j_gene: TRBJ1-1

CDR3aa: CASSQDTAYNEQFF
CDR3nt: TGTGCCAGTAGTCAGGACACTGCATACAATGAGCAGTTCTTC
v_gene: TRBV19
abundance: medium-sized
d_gene: NA
j_gene: TRBJ2-1

CDR3aa: CASSLVGQGDEKLFF
CDR3nt: TGTGCCAGCAGCTTAGTTGGGCAGGGGGATGAAAAACTGTTTTTT
v_gene: TRBV7-9
abundance: few
d_gene: TRBD1
j_gene: TRBJ1-4

CDR3aa: CASSLGNRGGGYTF
CDR3nt: TGTGCCAGCAGTTTAGGAAACAGGGGTGGGGGCTACACCTTC
v_gene: TRBV28
abundance: few
d_gene: TRBD1
j_gene: TRBJ1-2

CDR3aa: CSVEGVGAVNEQFF
CDR3nt: TGCAGCGTTGAAGGGGTGGGGGCGGTAAATGAGCAGTTCTTC
v_gene: TRBV29-1
abundance: NA
d_gene: NA
j_gene: TRBJ2-1

CDR3aa: CASSTTIGGETQYF
CDR3nt: TGTGCCAGTAGTACAACAATCGGAGGCGAGACCCAGTACTTC
v_gene: TRBV19
abundance: NA
d_gene: NA
j_gene: TRBJ2-5

CDR3aa: CASSSTSGRVTQYF
CDR3nt: TGTGCCAGCAGCTCGACTAGCGGGAGGGTTACCCAGTACTTC
v_gene: TRBV7-2
abundance: NA
d_gene: TRBD2
j_gene: TRBJ2-5

CDR3aa: CAAWSAGSYEQYF
CDR3nt: TGTGCCGCCTGGTCAGCGGGTTCCTACGAGCAGTACTTC
v_gene: TRBV10-3
abundance: NA
d_gene: NA
j_gene: TRBJ2-7

CDR3aa: CASSHREGNEKLFF
CDR3nt: TGTGCCAGCAGTCACCGGGAAGGGAATGAAAAACTGTTTTTT
v_gene: TRBV27
abundance: NA
d_gene: NA
j_gene: TRBJ1-4

CDR3aa: CASSWGSGGSYEQYF
CDR3nt: TGTGCCAGCAGCTGGGGTTCAGGGGGCTCCTACGAGCAGTACTTC
v_gene: TRBV5-6
abundance: NA
d_gene: TRBD1
j_gene: TRBJ2-7

CDR3aa: CASSPSGASYNEQFF
CDR3nt: TGCGCCAGCAGCCCCAGCGGGGCCTCCTACAATGAGCAGTTCTTC
v_gene: TRBV5-1
abundance: NA
d_gene: TRBD2
j_gene: TRBJ2-1

CDR3aa: CASSSPDGQISSYEQYF
CDR3nt: TGTGCCAGCAGCTCCCCGGACGGACAAATAAGCTCCTACGAGCAGTACTTC
v_gene: TRBV11-2
abundance: large
d_gene: NA
j_gene: TRBJ2-7

CDR3aa: CASSSTLAPKEAGELFF
CDR3nt: TGTGCCAGCAGCTCCACACTAGCACCCAAAGAAGCCGGGGAGCTGTTTTTT
v_gene: TRBV11-2
abundance: medium-sized
d_gene: NA
j_gene: TRBJ2-2

CDR3aa: CAWSRTAQREKLFF
CDR3nt: TGTGCCTGGAGTCGGACAGCTCAGAGGGAAAAACTGTTTTTT
v_gene: TRBV30
abundance: NA
d_gene: NA
j_gene: TRBJ1-4

CDR3aa: CASSGETGGQFGKTQYF
CDR3nt: TGTGCCAGCAGTGGCGAGACAGGGGGCCAATTCGGAAAGACCCAGTACTTC
v_gene: TRBV2
abundance: NA
d_gene: TRBD1
j_gene: TRBJ2-5

CDR3aa: CATSRGGTGEYADTQYF
CDR3nt: TGTGCCACCAGCAGAGGAGGGACAGGGGAATACGCAGATACGCAGTATTTT
v_gene: TRBV15
abundance: few
d_gene: TRBD1
j_gene: TRBJ2-3

CDR3aa: CASSTGQGNTIYF
CDR3nt: TGTGCCAGCTCAACAGGACAGGGGAACACCATATATTTT
v_gene: TRBV18
abundance: NA
d_gene: TRBD1
j_gene: TRBJ1-3

CDR3aa: CASSLNRQLGKNEKLFF
CDR3nt: TGTGCCAGCAGCTTGAACAGACAGCTGGGAAAAAATGAAAAACTGTTTTTT
v_gene: TRBV5-4
abundance: NA
d_gene: NA
j_gene: TRBJ1-4

CDR3aa: CASSLDYSGVGYNEQFF
CDR3nt: TGTGCCAGCAGCTTAGATTATTCGGGAGTTGGGTACAATGAGCAGTTCTTC
v_gene: TRBV11-2
abundance: NA
d_gene: NA
j_gene: TRBJ2-1

CDR3aa: CASLQGARYEQYF
CDR3nt: TGTGCCAGCCTTCAGGGGGCAAGGTACGAGCAGTACTTC
v_gene: TRBV2
abundance: NA
d_gene: TRBD1
j_gene: TRBJ2-7

CDR3aa: CASKLQGGTDTQYF
CDR3nt: TGTGCCAGCAAACTACAGGGGGGCACAGATACGCAGTATTTT
v_gene: TRBV6-1
abundance: NA
d_gene: TRBD1
j_gene: TRBJ2-3

CDR3aa: CASQIVNYNEQFF
CDR3nt: TGTGCCAGCCAAATAGTAAACTACAATGAGCAGTTCTTC
v_gene: TRBV6-1
abundance: NA
d_gene: NA
j_gene: TRBJ2-1

CDR3aa: CASSPSRQGFGGYTF
CDR3nt: TGTGCCAGCAGCCCATCTCGTCAGGGATTTGGTGGCTACACCTTC
v_gene: TRBV6-5
abundance: NA
d_gene: NA
j_gene: TRBJ1-2

CDR3aa: CASSLHRENTEAFF
CDR3nt: TGTGCCAGCAGTCTTCACAGGGAGAACACTGAAGCTTTCTTT
v_gene: TRBV27
abundance: NA
d_gene: NA
j_gene: TRBJ1-1

CDR3aa: CASSELGERTQYF
CDR3nt: TGTGCCAGCAGTGAACTCGGGGAGCGCACGCAGTATTTT
v_gene: TRBV6-4
abundance: once
d_gene: NA
j_gene: TRBJ2-3

CDR3aa: CASSRDRGTDTQYF
CDR3nt: TGTGCCAGCTCACGGGACAGGGGCACAGATACGCAGTATTTT
v_gene: TRBV18
abundance: few
d_gene: TRBD1
j_gene: TRBJ2-3

CDR3aa: CASSIQAGGAAEAFF
CDR3nt: TGTGCCAGTAGTATACAGGCAGGGGGCGCGGCTGAAGCTTTCTTT
v_gene: TRBV19
abundance: NA
d_gene: TRBD1
j_gene: TRBJ1-1

CDR3aa: CASSPGSEQFF
CDR3nt: TGTGCCAGCTCACCGGGGAGTGAGCAGTTCTTC
v_gene: TRBV18
abundance: NA
d_gene: NA
j_gene: TRBJ2-1

CDR3aa: CASSPNAGFFSGNTIYF
CDR3nt: TGTGCCAGCAGCCCCAACGCGGGGTTCTTCTCTGGAAACACCATATATTTT
v_gene: TRBV9
abundance: NA
d_gene: NA
j_gene: TRBJ1-3

CDR3aa: CASSQDRSRGRNEQYF
CDR3nt: TGTGCCAGCAGCCAAGATCGGAGCCGGGGTAGGAACGAGCAGTACTTC
v_gene: TRBV4-2
abundance: NA
d_gene: NA
j_gene: TRBJ2-7

CDR3aa: CASSLWGGTTGLNQPQHF
CDR3nt: TGTGCCAGCAGTTTATGGGGGGGAACGACAGGGCTCAATCAGCCCCAGCATTTT
v_gene: TRBV28
abundance: NA
d_gene: TRBD1
j_gene: TRBJ1-5

CDR3aa: CASSQDWASSSYEQYF
CDR3nt: TGCGCCAGCAGCCAAGACTGGGCTTCGAGCTCCTACGAGCAGTACTTC
v_gene: TRBV4-3
abundance: NA
d_gene: NA
j_gene: TRBJ2-7

CDR3aa: CASSIKTGPYGYTF
CDR3nt: TGTGCCAGTAGTATAAAGACAGGGCCCTATGGCTACACCTTC
v_gene: TRBV19
abundance: NA
d_gene: TRBD1
j_gene: TRBJ1-2

CDR3aa: CASSQDRGGANTQYF
CDR3nt: TGCGCCAGCAGCCAAGATCGCGGGGGGGCAAATACGCAGTATTTT
v_gene: TRBV4-3
abundance: NA
d_gene: TRBD2
j_gene: TRBJ2-3